The present entry profiles one TCR beta chain with its context. Its antigen specificity is not known. Per-base qualities were not stored, and no clone one base away is much larger. TCRbeta CDR3 regions were amplified from genomic DNA by means of the immunoSEQ Assay, a bias-controlled multiplex PCR. The authors' analysis ran thus. Within the assay, amplification of reference gene primers was used to estimate how many nucleated cells each sample contained. To quantify the absolute abundance of each unique TCRbeta CDR3 rearrangement, sequence reads were collapsed and filtered. Productive Simpson clonality was computed per sample as the square root of Simpson's diversity index over productive rearrangements. The source is immuneACCESS, and TCRdb retained only in-frame sequences with V and J called. Part of the clones is not carried over; for the studies checked, unresolved V genes explain less than half of this, and the remainder is unexplained. V and J calls and clone size are copied from that table; D and trimming were computed from the DNA. This sample lists 200,000 to 250,000 clones; 85% to 90% were detected once. The leading ten clones occupy approximately 0.9% of the sample.

This sample is drawn from a study of blood T cell repertoires in COVID-19 (TCRdb year 2020). In terms of the full investigation: Collaborator samples came from the United States, Italy and Spain and covered acute and convalescent phases of COVID-19. The material from the prospective study consisted of cDNA or gDNA derived from T cells, B-cell-depleted T cells, or PBMCs. The samples were drawn from the first 160 participants of the ongoing ImmuneRACE study and from under 1,500 subjects provided by 6 global collaborators. The dataset comprised deeply sampled blood TCRbeta repertoires from subjects exposed to, actively infected with, or recovered from COVID-19. The repertoires were released in a freely available public database intended as a resource for research on the immune response to SARS-CoV-2. Sample metadata almost always included a de-identified subject ID, COVID-19 status, age in years and sex. HLA class I and class II types, where available, came from metadata supplied by the sample provider rather than from assay-based typing.

There are 14 amino acids in the CDR3, from cysteine to phenylalanine inclusive. The retained sequence is limited to the CDR3, 42 bases, with the frame set at the first base. Via the germline V gene (reference sequence), CDR1 is LGHDT and CDR2 YNNKEL. Deletion took 3 bases off V and 2 bases off J, with a span of 10 bases between the germline ends. What the authors observed across the whole study: Clinical and demographic metadata were provided uncurated, with the amount varying by source and participant.

In the prospective study, participants were roughly 18 to 90 years old, resided in fewer than 25 geographic areas of the United States, and were enrolled through a virtual design. In the prospective study, cohorts were assigned on the basis of participant-reported clinical history obtained from a screening survey and a study questionnaire. A participant counted as exposed if, within 2 weeks of entering the study, that participant had been in contact with someone who had a PCR-confirmed or clinician-diagnosed COVID-19 case. Each participant in the prospective study had whole blood, serum and a nasopharyngeal or oropharyngeal swab collected by mobile phlebotomists. Participants in the prospective study had the option to provide additional blood draws and questionnaires over a roughly 2-month period. Prospective study blood samples were shipped either frozen or at room temperature before DNA extraction.

The receptor was derived from a man in his forties or fifties who had been exposed to COVID-19. What was sequenced was PBMCs or T cells enriched from blood (not recorded which). This chain joins TRBV3-1 (or the pseudogene TRBV3-2) to TRBJ1-2, and possibly TRBD1, on 5 matching bases. The base sequence is TGTGCCAGCAGCCACAGGGTAGGAAACTATGGCTACACCTTC. Its protein product is CASSHRVGNYGYTF.